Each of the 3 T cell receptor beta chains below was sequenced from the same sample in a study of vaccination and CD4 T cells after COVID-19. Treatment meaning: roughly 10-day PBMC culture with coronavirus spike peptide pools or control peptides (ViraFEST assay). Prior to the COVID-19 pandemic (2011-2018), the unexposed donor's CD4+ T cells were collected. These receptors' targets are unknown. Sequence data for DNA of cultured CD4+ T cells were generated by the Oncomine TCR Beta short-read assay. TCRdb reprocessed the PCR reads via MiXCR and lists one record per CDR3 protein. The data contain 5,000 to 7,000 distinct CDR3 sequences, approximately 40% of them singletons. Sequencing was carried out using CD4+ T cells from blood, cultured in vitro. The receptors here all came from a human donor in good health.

CDR3 sequence (DNA): TGTGCCAGCAGCTTGACAGGAATAGCAGATACGCAGTATTTT. Residues: CASSLTGIADTQYF. The gene calls are TRBV7-3 and TRBJ2-3, with D maybe TRBD1 (6 bases). Germline V gives CDR1 SGHTA, CDR2 FQGTGA. Trimming shortened V by 3 bases and J by 4 bases, and 11 bases separated the two germline ends. This CDR3 has 14 amino acids.

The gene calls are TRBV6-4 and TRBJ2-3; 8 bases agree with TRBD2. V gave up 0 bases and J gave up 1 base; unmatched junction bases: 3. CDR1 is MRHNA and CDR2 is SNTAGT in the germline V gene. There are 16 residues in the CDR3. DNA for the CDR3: TGTGCCAGCAGTGACTCCCGGGGGGGCGGCACAGATACGCAGTATTTT. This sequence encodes CASSDSRGGGTDTQYF.

The CDR3 DNA is TGTGCCAGTAGTCAGCGACAGAACAATGAGCAGTTCTTC. Amino acid sequence: CASSQRQNNEQFF. The V call is TRBV19, the J call TRBJ2-1; maybe TRBD1 (5 bases). V dropped 5 bases and J dropped 5 bases, with 10 bases sitting between them. The CDR3 is made up of 13 amino acids. The germline V gene encodes CDR1 LNHDA and CDR2 SQIVND (reference sequence).